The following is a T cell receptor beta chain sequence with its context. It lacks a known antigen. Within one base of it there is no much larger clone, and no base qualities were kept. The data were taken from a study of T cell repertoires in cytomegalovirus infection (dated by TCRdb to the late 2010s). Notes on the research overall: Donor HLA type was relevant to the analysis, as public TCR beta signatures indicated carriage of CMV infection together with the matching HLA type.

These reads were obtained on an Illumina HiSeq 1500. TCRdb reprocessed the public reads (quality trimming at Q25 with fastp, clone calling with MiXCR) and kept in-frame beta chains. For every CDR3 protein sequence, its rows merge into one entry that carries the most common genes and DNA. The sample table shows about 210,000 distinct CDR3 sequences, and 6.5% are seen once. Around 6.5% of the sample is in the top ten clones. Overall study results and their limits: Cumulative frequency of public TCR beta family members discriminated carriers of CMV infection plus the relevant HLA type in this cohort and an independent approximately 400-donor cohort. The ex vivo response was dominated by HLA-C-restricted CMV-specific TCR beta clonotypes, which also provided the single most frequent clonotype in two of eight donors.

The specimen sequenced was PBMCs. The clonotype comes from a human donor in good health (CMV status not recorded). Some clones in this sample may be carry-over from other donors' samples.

The base sequence is TGTGCCAGCGTAGGGCGCTGGGAGCAGTACTTC. Translated, it reads CASVGRWEQYF. This sequence uses TRBV7-9 and TRBJ2-7; no D gene call is confident. Taken from cysteine to phenylalanine, the CDR3 has 11 residues. The retained sequence is limited to the CDR3, 33 bases, with the frame set at the first base. V loses 8 bases, J loses 7 bases, and the germline ends lie 12 bases apart. The germline V gene (reference sequence) yields SEHNR for CDR1 and FQNEAQ for CDR2.